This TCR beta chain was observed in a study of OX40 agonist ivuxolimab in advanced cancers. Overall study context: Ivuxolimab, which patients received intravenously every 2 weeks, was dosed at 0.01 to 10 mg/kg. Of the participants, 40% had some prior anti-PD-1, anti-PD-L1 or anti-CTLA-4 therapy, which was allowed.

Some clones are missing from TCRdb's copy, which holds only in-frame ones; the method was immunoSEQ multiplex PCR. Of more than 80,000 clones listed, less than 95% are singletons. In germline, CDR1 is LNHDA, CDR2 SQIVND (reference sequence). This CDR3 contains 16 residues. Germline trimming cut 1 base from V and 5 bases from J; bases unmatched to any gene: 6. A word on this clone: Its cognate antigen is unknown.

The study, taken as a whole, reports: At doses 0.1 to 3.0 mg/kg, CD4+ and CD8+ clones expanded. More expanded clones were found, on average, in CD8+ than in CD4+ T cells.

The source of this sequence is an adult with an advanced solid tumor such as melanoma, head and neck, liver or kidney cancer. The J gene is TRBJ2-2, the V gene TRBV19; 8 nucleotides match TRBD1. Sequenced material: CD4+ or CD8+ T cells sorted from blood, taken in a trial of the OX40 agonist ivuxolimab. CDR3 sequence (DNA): TGTGCCAGTAGTATAGGCCAGGGGGCGAGGACCGGGGAGCTGTTTTTT. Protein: CASSIGQGARTGELFF.